The 21 T cell receptor beta chains reported below all come from one sample, sequenced in a study of post-analysis software for immune sequencing data. Study-wide findings and caveats: Four or five TRBV segments (TRBV5-6, TRBV5-1 and TRBV20-1 among them) occurred more frequently in patients than in controls.

What these receptors recognize is not known. The TCR beta cDNA libraries carried unique molecular identifiers. MiXCR, run by TCRdb on the PCR reads, gives a single entry per CDR3 protein. The profile covers about 820,000 distinct CDR3 sequences, with approximately 53% appearing a single time and approximately 4.5% taken by the ten largest. The sequenced sample consisted of blood. The source of these receptors is a girl aged 10 to 17 with multiple sclerosis.

The chain combines TRBV12-3 or TRBV12-4 with TRBJ1-4; 8 bases match TRBD1. Germline trimming cut 5 bases from V and 3 bases from J; bases unmatched to any gene: 5. The CDR3 is 15 amino acids. CDR3 protein: CASSPRQGSNEKLFF. In DNA form, the CDR3 reads TGTGCCAGCAGTCCACGACAGGGGTCTAATGAAAAACTGTTTTTT.

The sample holds a few counts of this clonotype. This chain uses TRBV4-1 with TRBJ2-7; 9 bases align to TRBD2. The CDR3 consists of 15 residues. After removal of 3 bases from V and 3 bases from J, the junction contained 6 bases not matched to a gene. Germline CDR1 reads MGHRA; CDR2 reads YSYEKL. The chain's CDR3 is CASSQLGLALYEQYF. CDR3 nucleotide sequence: TGCGCCAGCAGCCAGCTCGGACTAGCGCTCTACGAGCAGTACTTC.

This clonotype turned up a few times. The chain is built from TRBV6-2 or TRBV6-3 and TRBJ2-5; 14 nucleotides line up with TRBD2. J gave up 11 bases and V 4 bases, and 9 bases lay outside the gene matches. The CDR3 consists of 15 residues. Germline assignment: CDR1 MNHEY and CDR2 SVGEGT. The CDR3 DNA reads as TGTGCCAGCAGTTCCGGGACTAGCGGGAGAAATGTGCAGTACTTC. Amino acid sequence: CASSSGTSGRNVQYF.

The rearrangement joins TRBV5-1 to TRBJ2-7; 7 bases agree with TRBD1. Trimming removed 6 bases from V and 1 base from J; junction bases left unmatched: 10. Looked up from germline, CDR1 is SGHRS and CDR2 is YFSETQ. This CDR3 comprises 15 residues. The CDR3 DNA reads TGCGCCAGCACCCGTTCACCGGGACAGTCCTACGAGCAGTACTTC. Translated, it gives CASTRSPGQSYEQYF. Combining the CDR3 with reference TRBV5-1 and TRBJ2-7 gives the whole variable domain KAGVTQTPRYLIKTRGQQVTLSCSPISGHRSVSWYQQTPGQGLQFLFEYFSETQRNKGNFPGRFSGRQFSNSRSEMNVSTLELGDSALYLCASTRSPGQSYEQYFGPGTRLTVT.

Only a few counts were recorded for this clonotype. V and J are TRBV5-1 and TRBJ1-5; TRBD1 agrees at 9 bases. From germline, CDR1 is SGHRS and CDR2 YFSETQ. The CDR3 length is 18 residues. V gave up 0 bases and J gave up 0 bases; unmatched junction bases: 7. The CDR3 loop reads CASSLGTGAPSSNQPQHF. CDR3 nucleotide sequence: TGCGCCAGCAGCTTGGGGACAGGGGCCCCTAGTAGCAATCAGCCCCAGCATTTT.

This chain links TRBV20-1 with TRBJ2-1; 7 nucleotides align to TRBD1. J gave up 4 bases and V 6 bases, and 6 bases lay outside the gene matches. The CDR3 extends over 13 amino acids. Germline CDR1 and CDR2: DFQATT and SNEGSKA (reference sequence). CDR3: CSAATGSYNEQFF. DNA of the CDR3: TGCAGTGCGGCGACAGGGTCATACAATGAGCAGTTCTTC.

The chain links TRBV5-1 to TRBJ1-2; D is perhaps TRBD1 (5 bases). Germline values: CDR1 SGHRS, CDR2 YFSETQ. With 4 bases removed from V and 1 base from J, the gap between germline ends came to 11 bases. This CDR3 comprises 14 residues. The CDR3 loop is CASSPDRFNYGYTF. CDR3 DNA sequence: TGCGCCAGCAGCCCCGACAGATTTAACTATGGCTACACCTTC.

A word on this clonotype: Mismatch with germline at one junction end may stem from a read error. This rearrangement joins TRBV7-2 to TRBJ2-5; no definite D call. The CDR3 has 13 residues. CDR1 and CDR2 from the germline V gene are SGHTA and FQGNSA. Here the CDR3 reads CANSFRIQETQYF. The CDR3, as DNA: TGTGCCAACAGCTTTAGGATCCAAGAGACCCAGTACTTC. Complete variable domain (other parts from reference TRBV7-2 and TRBJ2-5): GAGVSQSPSNKVTEKGKDVELRCDPISGHTALYWYRQSLGQGLEFLIYFQGNSAPDKSGLPSDRFSAERTGGSVSTLTIQRTQQEDSAVYLCANSFRIQETQYFGPGTRLLVL.

The chain recombines TRBV6-4 with TRBJ1-1; the D gene is possibly TRBD1 (5 bases). The CDR3 is 14 residues long. Trimming shortened V by 8 bases and J by 1 base, and 14 bases separated the two germline ends. Germline V gene lookup returns CDR1 MRHNA and CDR2 SNTAGT. The CDR3 loop is CASRLGPGNTEAFF. CDR3 sequence (DNA): TGTGCCAGCCGACTGGGACCTGGGAACACTGAAGCTTTCTTT.

This rearrangement joins TRBV12-3 or TRBV12-4 to TRBJ2-5, with D hard to call. Trimming pared 5 bases from V and 0 bases from J, leaving 10 bases between. The CDR3 contains 14 residues. CDR3 region: CASSTWTYQETQYF. The CDR3 coding sequence is TGTGCCAGCAGTACCTGGACGTACCAAGAGACCCAGTACTTC.

This clonotype was seen only a few times. The CDR3 spells CATSSGGLANNNEQFF. The CDR3 nucleotides are TGTGCCACCAGCAGTGGGGGGCTAGCGAATAACAATGAGCAGTTCTTC. The chain uses TRBV15 and TRBJ2-1, with D perhaps TRBD1 or TRBD2 (6 bases each). Germline V CDR1 and CDR2: LNHNV, YYDKDF (reference sequence). The CDR3 runs 16 residues. The V gene lost 3 bases and the J gene lost 5 bases, with 17 bases spanning the gap.

This clonotype was recorded a few times. J is TRBJ2-1 and V is TRBV12-3 or TRBV12-4, with 8 bases lining up with TRBD2. The V and J ends lost 2 bases and 5 bases, in that order; junction bases with no gene match: 5. The CDR3 runs 15 residues. In DNA, the CDR3 is TGTGCCAGCAGTTTATTACGGGAGGGCGACAATGAGCAGTTCTTC. Residues: CASSLLREGDNEQFF.

The chain carries TRBV12-3 or TRBV12-4 and TRBJ2-7; weak D call: TRBD1 (5 bases). The CDR3 extends over 14 amino acids. Trimming pared 1 base from V and 2 bases from J, leaving 9 bases between. Written as DNA, the CDR3 is TGTGCCAGCAGTTTAGGGACACTCACCTACGAGCAGTACTTC. It yields the protein CASSLGTLTYEQYF.

To note about this clonotype: At one boundary the junction diverges from the germline segment, which might be a read error. V and J are TRBV6-6 and TRBJ1-1; no clear D gene. Germline CDR1 reads MNHNY; CDR2 reads SVGAGI (reference sequence). CDR3 size: 14 residues. CDR3 protein: CASTYVTRNTGAFF. CDR3 DNA sequence: TGTGCCAGCACTTACGTAACAAGGAACACTGGAGCTTTCTTT.

V usage is TRBV29-1 and J usage is TRBJ2-1, with 13 bases matching TRBD2. This CDR3 has 21 residues. Germline-derived CDR1 and CDR2 are SQVTM and ANQGSEA. With V trimmed by 1 base and J by 0 bases, 15 bases remained unmatched. The CDR3 here is CSVEGDRRQGLAGSSYNEQFF. The CDR3 DNA is TGCAGCGTTGAAGGGGACAGGAGACAGGGACTAGCGGGAAGCTCCTACAATGAGCAGTTCTTC.

The chain has TRBV28 and TRBJ2-7; D possibly corresponds to TRBD1 (5 bases). This CDR3 contains 15 residues. Germline V gene data show CDR1 as MDHEN and CDR2 as SYDVKM. Trimming removed 7 bases at V and 3 bases at J, with 19 bases between. The CDR3 here is CASTLGWTICYEQYF. CDR3 nucleotides: TGTGCCAGCACCTTAGGATGGACAATTTGCTACGAGCAGTACTTC.

The genes are TRBV5-1 and TRBJ2-6, with D possibly TRBD1 on 6 matching bases. V lost 0 bases and J 0 bases, leaving 19 bases between the germline ends. The CDR3 runs to 20 residues. Per the germline V gene, CDR1 is SGHRS and CDR2 is YFSETQ. CDR3 DNA sequence: TGCGCCAGCAGCTTGGCCGTCGGCAGGGGTTACCGCTCTGGGGCCAACGTCCTGACTTTC. Protein product: CASSLAVGRGYRSGANVLTF. The full variable domain, completed using reference TRBV5-1 and TRBJ2-6, is KAGVTQTPRYLIKTRGQQVTLSCSPISGHRSVSWYQQTPGQGLQFLFEYFSETQRNKGNFPGRFSGRQFSNSRSEMNVSTLELGDSALYLCASSLAVGRGYRSGANVLTFGAGSRLTVL.

The V and J genes are TRBV5-1 and TRBJ1-1; D is unclear. The V and J ends lost 4 bases and 4 bases respectively, with 17 bases between them. Germline V gene sequence: CDR1 SGHRS, CDR2 YFSETQ. The CDR3 totals 15 residues. The CDR3 region is CASSPKGTVGTEAFF. The CDR3, as DNA: TGCGCCAGCAGCCCTAAGGGTACGGTGGGCACTGAAGCTTTCTTT. Variable domain in full (rest from reference TRBV5-1 and TRBJ1-1): KAGVTQTPRYLIKTRGQQVTLSCSPISGHRSVSWYQQTPGQGLQFLFEYFSETQRNKGNFPGRFSGRQFSNSRSEMNVSTLELGDSALYLCASSPKGTVGTEAFFGQGTRLTVV.

In this sample, this clonotype turned up a few times. This chain links TRBV20-1 with TRBJ1-2, with TRBD1 matching over 9 bases. The CDR3 consists of 16 residues. V gave up 0 bases and J gave up 7 bases; unmatched junction bases: 12. Germline CDR1 reads DFQATT; CDR2 reads SNEGSKA (reference sequence). Here the CDR3 DNA reads TGCAGTGCTAGAGATTCTTCTCCGGGACAGGGACTTGGCTACACCTTC. Translated, it gives CSARDSSPGQGLGYTF.

This sequence joins TRBV6-1 and TRBJ2-7, with D possibly being TRBD2 (6 bases). Germline CDR1 is MNHNS and CDR2 is SASEGT. V was trimmed by 5 bases and J by 3 bases, leaving 17 bases between them. The CDR3 has 15 amino acids. The chain's CDR3 is CASSISGTRLYEQYF. The CDR3 DNA is TGTGCCAGCAGTATTTCCGGGACTCGACTCTACGAGCAGTACTTC.

The rearrangement uses TRBV20-1 and TRBJ2-1, with D possibly being TRBD2 (5 bases). V lost 3 bases to trimming and J lost 5 bases, with 14 bases between them. CDR1 is DFQATT, CDR2 SNEGSKA, per germline (reference sequence). The CDR3 extends over 14 amino acids. The CDR3 DNA is TGCAGTGCTAGGGGCCAGCGGCAAAACAATGAGCAGTTCTTC. Amino acid sequence: CSARGQRQNNEQFF.